This T cell receptor (beta chain) was captured by sequencing in a study of blood T cell repertoires in COVID-19. Study in general: Some COVID-19 samples were acute and others convalescent; all came from the United States, Italy and Spain.

All recovered Cohort 3 donors got two negative PCRs, got clearance, or saw symptom resolution. Generated by immunoSEQ multiplex PCR, the TCRdb table keeps only in-frame clones and is missing some. The table records more than 300,000 clones, 83% of them present only once. As regards this clone: This sample also contains other DNA sequences that code for the same CDR3.

This CDR3 comprises 15 residues. Trimming took 2 bases from V and 3 from J; bases not matched to a gene: 1. Germline CDR1 and CDR2: SGDLS and YYNGEE. The chain recombines TRBV9 with TRBJ2-1; 11 bases are a match to TRBD2. The sample consisted of PBMCs or T cells enriched from blood (not recorded which). This sequence was found in a woman between 45 and 65 years old who had recovered from COVID-19. CDR3 amino acids: CASSVSGGGYNEQFF. The DNA for the CDR3 is TGTGCCAGCAGCGTTAGCGGGGGGGGCTACAATGAGCAGTTCTTC.